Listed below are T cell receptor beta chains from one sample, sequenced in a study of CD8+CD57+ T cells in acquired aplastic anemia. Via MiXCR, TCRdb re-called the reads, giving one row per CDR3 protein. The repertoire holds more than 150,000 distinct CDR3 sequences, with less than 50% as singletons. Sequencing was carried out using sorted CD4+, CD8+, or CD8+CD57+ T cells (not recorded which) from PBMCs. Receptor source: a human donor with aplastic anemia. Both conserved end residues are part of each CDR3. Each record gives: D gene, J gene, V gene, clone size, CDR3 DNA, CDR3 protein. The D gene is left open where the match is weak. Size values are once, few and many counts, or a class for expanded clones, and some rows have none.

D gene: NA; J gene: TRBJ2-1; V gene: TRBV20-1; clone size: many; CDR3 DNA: TGCAGTGCTACAGTAACGGGACACGGCAGAGGAGAGCAGTTCTTC; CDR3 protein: CSATVTGHGRGEQFF
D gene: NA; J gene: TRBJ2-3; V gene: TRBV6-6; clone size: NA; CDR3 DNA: TGTGCCAGCAGTTATCAACCAAGCCCGGCGCGGGATACGCAGTATTTT; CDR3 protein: CASSYQPSPARDTQYF
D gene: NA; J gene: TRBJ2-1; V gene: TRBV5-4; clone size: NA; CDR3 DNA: TGTGCCAGCAGCTTGGAGGTTCGGGGAAGGAACAATGAGCAGTTCTTC; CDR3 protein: CASSLEVRGRNNEQFF
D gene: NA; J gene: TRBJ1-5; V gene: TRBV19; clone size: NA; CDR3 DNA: TGTGCCAGTAGTTATGGGGACAATCAGCCCCAGCATTTT; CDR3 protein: CASSYGDNQPQHF
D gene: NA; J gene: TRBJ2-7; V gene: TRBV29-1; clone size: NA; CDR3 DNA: TGCAGCGTCGACCCGGGACGGAACGGCGAGCAGTACTTC; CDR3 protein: CSVDPGRNGEQYF
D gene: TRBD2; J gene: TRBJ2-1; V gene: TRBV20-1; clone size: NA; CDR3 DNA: TGCAGTGCTAGAGATCTACTAGCGGAGGGGAGAGAGCAGTTCTTC; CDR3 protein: CSARDLLAEGREQFF
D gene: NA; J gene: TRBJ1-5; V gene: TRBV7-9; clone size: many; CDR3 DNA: TGTGCCAGCAGCCGGGGGGAACAGCCCCAGCATTTT; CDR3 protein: CASSRGEQPQHF
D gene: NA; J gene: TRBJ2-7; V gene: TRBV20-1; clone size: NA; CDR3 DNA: TGCAGTGCTAGTTGGTTAGGGAGGCACGAGCAGTACTTC; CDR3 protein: CSASWLGRHEQYF
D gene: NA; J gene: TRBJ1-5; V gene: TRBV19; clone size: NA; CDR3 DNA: TGTGGGACTCAAGCAGATCACAATCAGCCCCAGCATTTT; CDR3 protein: CGTQADHNQPQHF
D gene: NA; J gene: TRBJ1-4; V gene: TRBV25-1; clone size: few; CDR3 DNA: TGTGCCAGCAGTGAGGCGGGAGGAGAAAAACTGTTTTTT; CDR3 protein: CASSEAGGEKLFF
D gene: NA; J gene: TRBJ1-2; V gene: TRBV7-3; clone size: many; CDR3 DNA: TGTGCCAGCAGCTATACCCAGGACGTCGGAGGGGACTATGGCTACACCTTC; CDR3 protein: CASSYTQDVGGDYGYTF
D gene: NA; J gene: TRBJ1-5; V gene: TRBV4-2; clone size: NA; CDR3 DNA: TGTGCCAGCAGCTTGGGACACGCTAAGCCCCAGCATTTT; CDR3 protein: CASSLGHAKPQHF
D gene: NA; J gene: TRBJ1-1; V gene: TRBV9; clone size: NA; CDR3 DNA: TGTGCCAGCAGCGGGGTCAAGGGGGGTACTGAAGCTTTCTTT; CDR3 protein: CASSGVKGGTEAFF
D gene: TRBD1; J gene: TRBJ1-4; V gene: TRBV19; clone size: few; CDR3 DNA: TGTGCCAGTAGTGTCAGGGGGGAAAAACTGTTTTTT; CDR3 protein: CASSVRGEKLFF
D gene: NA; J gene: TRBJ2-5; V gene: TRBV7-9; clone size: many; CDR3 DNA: TGTGCCAGCAGCTCCCACATGGGTATAGAGACCCAGTACTTC; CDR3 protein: CASSSHMGIETQYF
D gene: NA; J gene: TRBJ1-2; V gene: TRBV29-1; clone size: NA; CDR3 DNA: TGCAGCGTTGAAAGCCGTTCCTATGGCTACACCTTC; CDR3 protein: CSVESRSYGYTF
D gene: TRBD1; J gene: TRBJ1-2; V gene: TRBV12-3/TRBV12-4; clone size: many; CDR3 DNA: TGTGCCAGCAGTTTAGGGGGGACAGGGGTGTATACCTTC; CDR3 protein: CASSLGGTGVYTF
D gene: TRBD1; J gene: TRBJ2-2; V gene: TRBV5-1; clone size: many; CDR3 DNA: TGCGCCAGCAGCTTGGGACAGGGGAACACCGGGGAGCTGTTTTTT; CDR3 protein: CASSLGQGNTGELFF
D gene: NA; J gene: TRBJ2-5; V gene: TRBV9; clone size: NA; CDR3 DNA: TGTGCCAGCAGCGTAGTGGAACAAGAGACCCAGTACTTC; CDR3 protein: CASSVVEQETQYF
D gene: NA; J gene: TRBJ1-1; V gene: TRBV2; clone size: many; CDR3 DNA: TGTGCCAGCAGTCCCACCACAGGGAAAGTAACTGAAGCTTTCTTT; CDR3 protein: CASSPTTGKVTEAFF
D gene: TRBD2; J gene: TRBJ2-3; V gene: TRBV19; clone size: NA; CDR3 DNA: TGTGCCAGTAGTTCTGGACTAGTCACAGATACGCAGTATTTT; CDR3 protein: CASSSGLVTDTQYF
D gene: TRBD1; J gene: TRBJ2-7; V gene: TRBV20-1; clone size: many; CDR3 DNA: TGCAGTGCGCGGGACAGGAGGGTTTCCTACGAGCAGTACTTC; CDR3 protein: CSARDRRVSYEQYF
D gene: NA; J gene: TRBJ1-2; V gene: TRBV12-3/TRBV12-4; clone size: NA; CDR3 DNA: TGTGCCAGCAGTTTTTCGGGGGGCAGCGCCTACACCTTC; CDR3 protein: CASSFSGGSAYTF
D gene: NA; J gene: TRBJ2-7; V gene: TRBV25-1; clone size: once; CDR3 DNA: TGTGCCAGCAGCTTAGAACAAACCCTACGCGAGCAGTACTTC; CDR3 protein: CASSLEQTLREQYF
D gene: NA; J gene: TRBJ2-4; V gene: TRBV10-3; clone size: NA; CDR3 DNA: TGTGCCATCAGTGAGTCCAGAAACATTCAGTACTTC; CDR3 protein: CAISESRNIQYF
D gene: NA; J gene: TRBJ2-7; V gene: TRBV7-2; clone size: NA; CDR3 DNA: TGTGCCAGCGGACCGGGGGCCTACGAGCAGTACTTC; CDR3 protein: CASGPGAYEQYF
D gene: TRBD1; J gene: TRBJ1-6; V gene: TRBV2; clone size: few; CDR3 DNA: TGTGCCAGCAAGATAGGACAGGATAATTCACCCCTCCACTTT; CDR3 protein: CASKIGQDNSPLHF
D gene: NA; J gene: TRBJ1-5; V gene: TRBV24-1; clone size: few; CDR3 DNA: TGTGCCACCAGTGTAGGGAGCCAGCCCCAGCATTTT; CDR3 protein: CATSVGSQPQHF
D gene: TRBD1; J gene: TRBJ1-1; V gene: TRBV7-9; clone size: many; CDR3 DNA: TGTGCCAGCAACCGGGGGCAGGGGGGGACTGAAGCTTTCTTT; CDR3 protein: CASNRGQGGTEAFF
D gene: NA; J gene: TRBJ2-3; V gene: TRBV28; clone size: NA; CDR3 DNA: TGTGCCAGCAGTTTACCCCAGTGGTCGCAGTATTTT; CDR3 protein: CASSLPQWSQYF
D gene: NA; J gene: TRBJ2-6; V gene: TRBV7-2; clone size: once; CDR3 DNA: TGTGCCAGCAGCTTACGCAGCTCTGGGGCCAACGTCCTGACTTTC; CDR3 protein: CASSLRSSGANVLTF
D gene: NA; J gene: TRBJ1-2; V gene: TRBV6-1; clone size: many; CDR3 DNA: TGTGCCAGCAGTGAATTGGGGGTTGGCTATGGCTACACCTTC; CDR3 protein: CASSELGVGYGYTF
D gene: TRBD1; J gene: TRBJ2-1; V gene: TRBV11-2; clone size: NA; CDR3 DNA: TGTGCCAGCAGCTTAGGGGGGGCACAGGGGGGTCATAATGAGCAGTTCTTC; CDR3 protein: CASSLGGAQGGHNEQFF